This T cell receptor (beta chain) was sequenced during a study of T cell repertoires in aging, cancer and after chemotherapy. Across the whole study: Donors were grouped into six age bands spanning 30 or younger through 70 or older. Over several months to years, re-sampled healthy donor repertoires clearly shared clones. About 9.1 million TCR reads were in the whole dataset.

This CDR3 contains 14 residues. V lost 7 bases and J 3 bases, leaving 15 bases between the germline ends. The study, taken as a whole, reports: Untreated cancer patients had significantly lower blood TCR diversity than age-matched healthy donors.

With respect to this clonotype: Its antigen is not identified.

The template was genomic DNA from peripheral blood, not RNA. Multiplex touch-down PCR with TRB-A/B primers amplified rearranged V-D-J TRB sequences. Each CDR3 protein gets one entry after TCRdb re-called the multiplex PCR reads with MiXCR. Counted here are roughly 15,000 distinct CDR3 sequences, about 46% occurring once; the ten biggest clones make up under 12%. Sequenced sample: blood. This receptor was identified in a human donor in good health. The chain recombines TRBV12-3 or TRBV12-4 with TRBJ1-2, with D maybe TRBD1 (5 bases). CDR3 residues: CASTKGSPDYGYTF. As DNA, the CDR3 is TGTGCCAGCACCAAGGGGTCCCCTGACTATGGCTACACCTTC.